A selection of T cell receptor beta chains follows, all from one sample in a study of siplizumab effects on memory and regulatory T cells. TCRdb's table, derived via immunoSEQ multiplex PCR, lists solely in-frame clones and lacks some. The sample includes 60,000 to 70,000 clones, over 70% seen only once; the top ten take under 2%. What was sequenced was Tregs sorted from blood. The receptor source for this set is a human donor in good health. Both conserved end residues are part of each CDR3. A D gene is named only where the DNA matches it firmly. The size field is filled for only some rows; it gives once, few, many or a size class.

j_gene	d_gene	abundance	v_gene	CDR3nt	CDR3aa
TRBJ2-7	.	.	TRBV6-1	TGTGCCAGCAGTAGAGCGCTTGACTACGAGCAGTACTTC	CASSRALDYEQYF
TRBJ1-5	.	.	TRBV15	TGTGCCACCAGCAGAGGCGGAGGGCGGAACAATCAGCCCCAGCATTTT	CATSRGGGRNNQPQHF
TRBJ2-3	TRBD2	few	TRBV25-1	TGTGCCAGCAGTCTAGCGGGGTTGCTCACAGATACGCAGTATTTT	CASSLAGLLTDTQYF
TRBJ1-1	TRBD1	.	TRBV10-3	TGTGCCATCAGTAAGGGACAGATGAACACTGAAGCTTTCTTT	CAISKGQMNTEAFF
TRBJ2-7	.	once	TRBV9	TGTGCCAGCAGCGTAGCCCCCAGGGCCGACTACGAGCAGTACTTC	CASSVAPRADYEQYF
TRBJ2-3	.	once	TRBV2	TGTGCCAGCAACGGTGGAGATACGCAGTATTTT	CASNGGDTQYF
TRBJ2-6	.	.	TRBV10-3	TGTGCCATCAAAGAGCAAGGGGCCAACGTCCTGACTTTC	CAIKEQGANVLTF
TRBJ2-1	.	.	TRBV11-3	TGTGCCAGCAGCTTAGACCCGACAGAATACAATGAGCAGTTCTTC	CASSLDPTEYNEQFF
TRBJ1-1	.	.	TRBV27	TGTGCCAGCAGTACAATCAAGAACACTGAAGCTTTCTTT	CASSTIKNTEAFF
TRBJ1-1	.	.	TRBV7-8	TGTGCCAGCAGCTTGGGCCGTGGCGAGGCTTTCTTT	CASSLGRGEAFF
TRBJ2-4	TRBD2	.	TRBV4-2	TGTGCCAGCAGCCAAGATAACTCGGGAGGGATGGGGGACATTCAGTACTTC	CASSQDNSGGMGDIQYF
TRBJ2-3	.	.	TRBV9	TGTGCCAGCAGCGTAGCGGGGGAGCTGGTCACAGATACGCAGTATTTT	CASSVAGELVTDTQYF
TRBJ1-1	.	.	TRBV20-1	TGCAGTGCTAACGGGGGCACTGAAGCTTTCTTT	CSANGGTEAFF
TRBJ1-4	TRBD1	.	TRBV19	TGTGCCAGTAGCCTTTTTGGGACAGGGTTTGAAAAACTGTTTTTT	CASSLFGTGFEKLFF
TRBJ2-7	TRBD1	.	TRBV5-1	TGCGCCAGCAGCGCTGTCCCGGGACAGGGAACCTACGAGCAGTACTTC	CASSAVPGQGTYEQYF
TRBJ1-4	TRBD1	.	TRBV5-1	TGCGCCAGCAGCCCTATTGGGACAGCCTATGAAAAACTGTTTTTT	CASSPIGTAYEKLFF